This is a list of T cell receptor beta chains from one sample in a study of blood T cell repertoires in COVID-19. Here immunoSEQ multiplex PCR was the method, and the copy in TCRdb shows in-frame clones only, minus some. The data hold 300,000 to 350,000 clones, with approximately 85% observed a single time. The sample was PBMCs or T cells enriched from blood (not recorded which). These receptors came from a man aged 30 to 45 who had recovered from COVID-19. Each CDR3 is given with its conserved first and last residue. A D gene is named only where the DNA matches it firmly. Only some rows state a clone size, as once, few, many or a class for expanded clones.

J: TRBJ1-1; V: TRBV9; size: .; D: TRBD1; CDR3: CASSPQQGATEAFF; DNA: TGTGCCAGCAGCCCCCAACAGGGGGCGACTGAAGCTTTCTTT
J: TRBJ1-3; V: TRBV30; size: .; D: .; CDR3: CAWASAGNTIYF; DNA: TGTGCCTGGGCTTCGGCTGGAAACACCATATATTTT
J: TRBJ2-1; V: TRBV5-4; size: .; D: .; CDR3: CASGGVGNEQFF; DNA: TGTGCCAGCGGCGGGGTAGGCAATGAGCAGTTCTTC
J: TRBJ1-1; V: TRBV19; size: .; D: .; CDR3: CAVGAVNTEAFF; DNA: TGTGCCGTAGGGGCAGTGAACACTGAAGCTTTCTTT
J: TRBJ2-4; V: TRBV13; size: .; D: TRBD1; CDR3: CASSFGDRAKNIQYF; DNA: TGTGCCAGCAGCTTTGGGGACAGAGCCAAAAACATTCAGTACTTC
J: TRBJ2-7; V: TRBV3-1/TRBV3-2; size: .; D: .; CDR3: CASSPASGTYEQYF; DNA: TGTGCCAGCAGCCCGGCCTCGGGGACCTACGAGCAGTACTTC
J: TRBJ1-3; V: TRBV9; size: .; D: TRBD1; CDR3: CASSAFSGTGSSGNTIYF; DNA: TGTGCCAGCAGCGCCTTCTCGGGGACAGGGAGCTCTGGAAACACCATATATTTT
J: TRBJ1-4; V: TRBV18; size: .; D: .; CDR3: CASSPTPTNEKLFF; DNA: TGTGCCAGCTCACCAACTCCAACTAATGAAAAACTGTTTTTT
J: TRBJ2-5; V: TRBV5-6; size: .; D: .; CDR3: CASSSIKRETQYF; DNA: TGTGCCAGCAGCTCGATAAAGCGGGAGACCCAGTACTTC
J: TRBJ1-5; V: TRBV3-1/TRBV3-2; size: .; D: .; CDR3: CASSQDTARRSNSNQPQHF; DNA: TGTGCCAGCAGCCAAGACACGGCACGGAGATCTAATAGCAATCAGCCCCAGCATTTT
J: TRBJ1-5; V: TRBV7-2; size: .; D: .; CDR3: CASSWGGFNQPQHF; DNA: TGTGCCAGCAGCTGGGGGGGCTTCAATCAGCCCCAGCATTTT
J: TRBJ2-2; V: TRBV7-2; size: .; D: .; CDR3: CASRLQGGGNTGELFF; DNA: TGTGCCAGCAGGCTACAGGGCGGGGGGAACACCGGGGAGCTGTTTTTT
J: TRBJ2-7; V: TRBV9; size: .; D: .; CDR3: CASSAQQQGEQYF; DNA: TGTGCCAGCAGCGCCCAACAACAGGGCGAGCAGTACTTC
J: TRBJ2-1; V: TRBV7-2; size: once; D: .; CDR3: CASSSLAVRSYNEQFF; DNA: TGTGCCAGCAGCTCCTTAGCGGTTCGCTCCTACAATGAGCAGTTCTTC
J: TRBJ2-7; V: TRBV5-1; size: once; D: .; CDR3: CASSLQGYEQYF; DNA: TGCGCCAGCAGCTTACAGGGCTACGAGCAGTACTTC
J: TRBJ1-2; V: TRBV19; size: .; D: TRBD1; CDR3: CASSIPGQGYYGYTF; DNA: TGTGCCAGTAGTATACCGGGACAGGGTTATTACGGCTACACCTTC
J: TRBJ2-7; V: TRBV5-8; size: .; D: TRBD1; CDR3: CASSWTGGVERFLDEQYF; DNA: TGTGCCAGCAGCTGGACAGGGGGCGTCGAAAGGTTCCTCGACGAGCAGTACTTC
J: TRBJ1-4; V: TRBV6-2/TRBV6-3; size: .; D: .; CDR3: CASSPNRQASSTNEKLFF; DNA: TGTGCCAGCAGCCCCAACCGACAGGCCTCTTCAACTAATGAAAAACTGTTTTTT
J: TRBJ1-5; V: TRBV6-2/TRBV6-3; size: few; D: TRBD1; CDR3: CASSHRQGASNQPQHF; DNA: TGTGCCAGCAGCCACCGACAGGGGGCTAGCAATCAGCCCCAGCATTTT
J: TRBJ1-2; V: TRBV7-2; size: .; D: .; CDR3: CASSLQKYGYTF; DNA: TGTGCCAGCAGCTTACAGAAGTATGGCTACACCTTC
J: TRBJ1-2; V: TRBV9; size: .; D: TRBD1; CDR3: CASSGRRGPKGYGYTF; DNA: TGTGCCAGCAGCGGTAGGAGGGGGCCGAAAGGCTATGGCTACACCTTC
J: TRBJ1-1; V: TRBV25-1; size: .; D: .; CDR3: CASIPETNTEAFF; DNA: TGTGCCAGCATTCCCGAGACAAACACTGAAGCTTTCTTT